This T cell receptor (beta chain) was identified during a study of T cells in Graves' hyperthyroidism and ophthalmopathy. Amplified TCR beta CDR3 regions came from RNA transcripts. The primer set for the first-round RT-PCR of the TCR CDR3 was HTBI. TCRdb re-called the multiplex PCR reads with MiXCR, one entry per CDR3 protein. The sample holds a few hundred thousand distinct CDR3 sequences, 14% to 15% seen once. Study-wide results and limits: A median about 6 months before onset, the model predicted ophthalmopathy.

This clonotype has only a few counts. The antigen is undetermined. Those with hyperthyroidism were 18 to 65 years old, newly diagnosed, and ill for under 2 months. V was trimmed by 0 bases and J by 0 bases, leaving 9 bases between them. This CDR3 region has 15 residues. CDR1 is SGHDT and CDR2 is YYEEEE in the germline V gene. The clonotype was recovered from a woman aged 25 to 45 with Graves' hyperthyroidism. The sequenced material came from blood. V and J are TRBV5-6 and TRBJ1-2, with TRBD1 as a possible D gene (5 bases). CDR3 region: CASSLAWGTNYGYTF. The DNA for the CDR3 is TGTGCCAGCAGCTTGGCCTGGGGGACTAACTATGGCTACACCTTC.